Listed here is a single T cell receptor beta chain. Antigen unknown. Clones were read by immunoSEQ multiplex PCR, and TCRdb kept only the in-frame ones, dropping some. The data show about 12,000 clones, with none appearing a single time. These data come from a study of T cells after posttransplantation cyclophosphamide. Findings of the study overall: Tissue-infiltrating T cells from skin or gut overlapped little with blood T cells. Donor CD8+ memory clones often dominated recipient blood repertoires at later times. After PTCy, TRB diversity resembled that of CNI/methotrexate controls.

There are 15 residues in the CDR3. Germline lookup yields CDR1 SGHRS and CDR2 YFSETQ. Trimming cost V 4 bases and J 2 bases; bases outside gene matches: 7. Peripheral blood was collected from the related graft donor on the marrow donation day. The V gene is TRBV5-1, the J gene TRBJ2-5; 8 positions match TRBD2. The clonotype was recovered from a woman aged 40 to 50 in good health, CMV-negative, and a related stem cell transplant donor. The sequencing input was PBMCs. The CDR3 nucleotides are TGCGCCAGCAGCATTCCGACTAGCGTACAAGAGACCCAGTACTTC. This sequence encodes CASSIPTSVQETQYF.